What follows describes a single T cell receptor (beta chain). Recruited during active infection, patients (from Seattle) were subsequently followed longitudinally. This entry belongs to a study of blood T cell repertoires in COVID-19. Turning to the study itself: The United States, Italy and Spain supplied acute and convalescent COVID-19 samples. T cells, B-cell-depleted T cells, or PBMCs supplied cDNA or gDNA.

V lost 2 bases and J 1 base, leaving 17 bases between the germline ends. The CDR3 loop spans 18 amino acids. Germline values: CDR1 MDHEN, CDR2 SYDVKM. Sequenced by immunoSEQ multiplex PCR; TCRdb stores in-frame clones only, minus some. This sample has fewer than 350,000 clones, with about 91% found just once. Sequenced: peripheral blood. The origin of this receptor is a woman aged 25-40 years with COVID-19, enrolled during active disease. The chain joins TRBV28 to TRBJ2-2, with a tentative D call TRBD1 (6 bases). The CDR3 region has the DNA TGTGCCAGCAGTTTAATGACCGGGACACTTGAGAACACCGGGGAGCTGTTTTTT. Its protein product is CASSLMTGTLENTGELFF.